This T cell receptor beta chain stems from a study of shared clonotypes between healthy human individuals. General study points: Clonotype sharing across a few donors was observed for about 5.2% of naive CD4 clonotypes.

Losses at the gene ends were 2 bases for V and 4 bases for J; bases not matched to a gene: 3. The CDR3 is 14 residues long. The germline V gene encodes CDR1 MDHEN and CDR2 SYDVKM. Assay runs were performed at deep level. Sequencing was performed with immunoSEQ multiplex PCR; in TCRdb, only in-frame clones are kept and a portion is missing. The data contain approximately 110,000 clones, 67% of them singletons. As for this clone: Its antigen is still unknown.

V gene TRBV28 combines with J gene TRBJ2-7, with TRBD1 identical over 9 bases. Sequenced input: memory CD8+ T cells sorted from blood. Subset denoted: CD45RO+ cells pooled with CCR7-negative TemRA cells. This TCR came from a woman aged 25 to 45 in good health. For the CDR3, the DNA is TGTGCCAGCAGTTTACGGACAGGGGAGTACGAGCAGTACTTC. Protein: CASSLRTGEYEQYF.